This TCR beta chain was profiled in a study of T cell responses to AZD1222 COVID-19 vaccine. This table comes from immunoSEQ multiplex PCR, and its TCRdb copy is limited to in-frame clones, with some not included. The sample lists roughly 130,000 clones, about 91% occurring once. Comment on this clone: Its specificity is not known.

The V gene's germline CDR1 is DFQATT and CDR2 SNEGSKA (reference sequence). The V end was cut by 3 bases, the J end by 5 bases, with 11 bases between. This CDR3 region has 13 residues. Study-wide points: AZD1222 recipients seropositive at baseline numbered only six or seven.

This rearrangement joins TRBV20-1 to TRBJ2-1, with a possible D match to TRBD1 (6 bases). The sequencing here drew on peripheral blood, taken on day 0 of AZD1222 vaccination. This TCR was sampled from an adult in good health. The CDR3 protein is CSASTGQHNEQFF. CDR3 nucleotide sequence: TGCAGTGCTAGTACAGGACAGCACAATGAGCAGTTCTTC.